These 12 T cell receptor beta chains originate from one sample sequenced in a study of blood T cell repertoires in COVID-19. TCRdb's table, derived via immunoSEQ multiplex PCR, lists solely in-frame clones and lacks some. The repertoire includes about 180,000 clones, about 82% of them detected once, and around 7% sits in the top ten. Material: peripheral blood. These receptors all come from a man in his 70s with active or convalescent COVID-19.

This clone has only one observation. The rearrangement joins TRBV5-8 to TRBJ2-7; 7 bases fit TRBD2. The CDR3 runs to 15 residues. Germline V CDR1 and CDR2: SGHTS, YDEGEE. V was pared by 0 bases and J by 6 bases, with 9 bases of the junction left unmatched. For the CDR3, the DNA is TGTGCCAGCAGCTTGGCGTTCTGGACTAGGGGCGAGCAGTACTTC. It yields the protein CASSLAFWTRGEQYF.

The J gene is TRBJ1-2, the V gene TRBV5-1; D perhaps matches TRBD1 (5 bases). CDR3 length: 13 amino acids. Trimming removed 4 bases from V and 4 bases from J, with 11 bases in between. Germline loops: CDR1 SGHRS, CDR2 YFSETQ. The CDR3 reads CASSLIGVYGYTF. The CDR3 DNA sequence: TGCGCCAGCAGCCTGATAGGGGTCTATGGCTACACCTTC.

The chain couples TRBV28 to TRBJ1-3; D is possibly TRBD1 (5 bases). This CDR3 is 14 amino acids long. CDR1 MDHEN and CDR2 SYDVKM come from the germline V gene. The ends were cut back, 3 bases at V and 5 bases at J, with 11 bases in the middle. The CDR3 nucleotides are TGTGCCAGCAGTTTCCCAGGGATAAGAAACACCATATATTTT. This sequence encodes CASSFPGIRNTIYF.

The chain is built from TRBV7-2 and TRBJ2-3; D not certain. This CDR3 region has 16 residues. The V and J ends lost 2 bases and 0 bases respectively, with 12 bases between them. Germline values: CDR1 SGHTA, CDR2 FQGNSA. The CDR3 DNA reads TGTGCCAGCAGCTTATATCCGGAGCCGAGCACAGATACGCAGTATTTT. Translating gives CASSLYPEPSTDTQYF.

This clone was counted only a few times. In the same sample, other DNA sequences code for this CDR3. The genes are TRBV5-6 and TRBJ1-1; D gene unclear. Looked up from germline, CDR1 is SGHDT and CDR2 is YYEEEE. CDR3 length: 13 residues. V was clipped by 2 bases and J by 2 bases, with 7 bases between them. The chain's CDR3 is CASSLRGNTEAFF. CDR3 in DNA: TGTGCCAGCAGCTTAAGAGGCAACACTGAAGCTTTCTTT.

This chain links TRBV7-9 with TRBJ2-1, with 9 bases aligning to TRBD1. The CDR3 consists of 15 residues. Germline CDR1 reads SEHNR; CDR2 reads FQNEAQ (reference sequence). Germline trimming cut 5 bases from V and 1 base from J; bases unmatched to any gene: 3. CDR3 amino acids: CASSRDRGSYNEQFF. Here the CDR3 DNA reads TGTGCCAGCAGCCGCGACAGGGGGTCCTACAATGAGCAGTTCTTC.

The chain has TRBV6-5 and TRBJ2-3; 7 nucleotides agree with TRBD2. CDR1 MNHEY and CDR2 SVGAGI come from the germline V gene. Trimming removed 0 bases from V and 6 bases from J; junction bases left unmatched: 9. The CDR3 covers 16 residues. CDR3 nucleotide sequence: TGTGCCAGCAGTTACTCTCCGGGAGGTGGTTCGGATACGCAGTATTTT. It encodes CASSYSPGGGSDTQYF.

About this clone itself: Other nucleotide sequences in the sample specify the same CDR3. The chain uses TRBV5-1 and TRBJ1-1; 11 nucleotides line up with TRBD1. Germline V gene lookup returns CDR1 SGHRS and CDR2 YFSETQ. The CDR3 loop spans 17 amino acids. V shed 2 bases and J 0 bases; nucleotides not matched to a gene: 6. The CDR3 nucleotides are TGCGCCAGCAGCTTTCTGGGACAGGGGGGCATGAACACTGAAGCTTTCTTT. Its protein product is CASSFLGQGGMNTEAFF. The full variable domain, completed using reference TRBV5-1 and TRBJ1-1, is KAGVTQTPRYLIKTRGQQVTLSCSPISGHRSVSWYQQTPGQGLQFLFEYFSETQRNKGNFPGRFSGRQFSNSRSEMNVSTLELGDSALYLCASSFLGQGGMNTEAFFGQGTRLTVV.

J is TRBJ2-1 and V is TRBV11-3; tentative D call: TRBD2 (6 bases). CDR3 length equals 15 residues. Germline values: CDR1 SGHNT, CDR2 YENEEA. With 3 bases removed from V and 5 bases from J, the gap between germline ends came to 14 bases. The DNA of the CDR3 is TGTGCCAGCAGCTTCGCCTCCCCGGGGGACAATGAGCAGTTCTTC. Translating gives CASSFASPGDNEQFF. Drawing the rest from reference TRBV11-3 and TRBJ2-1, the complete variable domain is EAGVVQSPRYKIIEKKQPVAFWCNPISGHNTLYWYLQNLGQGPELLIRYENEEAVDDSQLPKDRFSAERLKGVDSTLKIQPAELGDSAVYLCASSFASPGDNEQFFGPGTRLTVL.

The V call is TRBV4-2, the J call TRBJ1-1; 8 nucleotides align to TRBD1. CDR1 is LGHNA, CDR2 YNFKEQ, per germline. Trimming removed 4 bases from V and 1 base from J; junction bases left unmatched: 8. This CDR3 is 16 amino acids long. CDR3 DNA: TGTGCCAGCAGCCCGCAGGGGGCTCTCCCGAACACTGAAGCTTTCTTT. This codes for CASSPQGALPNTEAFF.

The chain employs TRBV5-5 and TRBJ1-6; D is unclear. V dropped 4 bases and J dropped 11 bases, with 13 bases sitting between them. Germline V lookup: CDR1 SGHKS, CDR2 YYEKEE (reference sequence). This CDR3 has 13 residues. The DNA of the CDR3 is TGTGCCAGCAGCCAGGATGGGAGTCCACCCCTCCACTTT. Protein sequence: CASSQDGSPPLHF.

The gene calls are TRBV11-2 and TRBJ1-1; no definite D call. The CDR3 has 13 residues. CDR1 SGHAT and CDR2 FQNNGV come from the germline V gene. The V gene lost 5 bases and the J gene lost 2 bases, with 9 bases spanning the gap. In nucleotides, the CDR3 is TGTGCCAGCAGCCTCACACCCAACACTGAAGCTTTCTTT. This codes for CASSLTPNTEAFF. The variable domain in full, with the rest retrieved from reference TRBV11-2 and TRBJ1-1, is EAGVAQSPRYKIIEKRQSVAFWCNPISGHATLYWYQQILGQGPKLLIQFQNNGVVDDSQLPKDRFSAERLKGVDSTLKIQPAKLEDSAVYLCASSLTPNTEAFFGQGTRLTVV.